This T cell receptor beta chain was found in a study of blood T cell repertoires in COVID-19. The data were produced by immunoSEQ multiplex PCR, yet TCRdb's version contains in-frame clones alone and is incomplete. Here the sample spans about 160,000 clones, about four fifths being singletons. CDR1 is SGHNT and CDR2 is YYREEE in the germline V gene (reference sequence). The CDR3 loop spans 14 amino acids. The V gene lost 5 bases and the J gene lost 3 bases, with 14 bases spanning the gap. What was sequenced was PBMCs or T cells enriched from blood (not recorded which). The TCR originated in a man in his sixties who had recovered from COVID-19. V gene TRBV5-4 combines with J gene TRBJ1-1; possible D gene TRBD1, 6 bases. Here the CDR3 reads CASRARGGHTEAFF. DNA for the CDR3: TGTGCCAGCAGGGCCAGGGGCGGGCACACTGAAGCTTTCTTT.